This T cell receptor (beta chain) was observed in a study of low-dose radiotherapy and immunotherapy resistance in tumors. As for the study in general: Per fraction, Cohort 2 was given 1 Gy every two weeks, accumulating a total of 13 Gy over 26 weeks. From cycle 1 day 1, patients took oral aspirin 300 mg every day for four cycles.

Ten or more counts support this clonotype. Sample time point: before trial treatment. Donors were administered nivolumab, ipilimumab, aspirin and low-dose cyclophosphamide, together with low-dose radiotherapy. For amplifying TCRs, the PCR ran for about 20 cycles with Phusion, which was used together with a constant-region primer and the adapter on the V primers. TCRdb re-called the reads through MiXCR, storing one row per CDR3 protein. The sample holds about 50,000 distinct CDR3 sequences, 10% to 15% seen once. V was trimmed by 3 bases and J by 1 base, leaving 6 bases between them. The CDR3 runs 12 residues. The germline CDR1 and CDR2 sequences are SQVTM and ANQGSEA.

This TCR derives from a female donor with ovarian cancer. Here the sequenced sample was PBMCs, taken before treatment. The V call is TRBV29-1, the J call TRBJ1-1, with unresolved D. The DNA of the CDR3 is TGCAGCGTTGACATACAGAACACTGAAGCTTTCTTT. Translated, it gives CSVDIQNTEAFF. The full variable domain, completed using reference TRBV29-1 and TRBJ1-1, is SAVISQKPSRDICQRGTSLTIQCQVDSQVTMMFWYRQQPGQSLTLIATANQGSEATYESGFVIDKFPISRPNLTFSTLTVSNMSPEDSSIYLCSVDIQNTEAFFGQGTRLTVV.